These 23 T cell receptor beta chains originate from one sample sequenced in a study of T cells in Graves' hyperthyroidism and ophthalmopathy. TCR beta CDR3 regions were amplified from RNA transcripts. HTBI primers were employed in a first-round RT-PCR of the TCR CDR3. TCRdb redid the calling of the multiplex PCR reads with MiXCR, one entry per CDR3 protein. The sample consists of approximately 330,000 distinct CDR3 sequences, around a fifth of them appearing once. Specimen: blood. Receptors were obtained from a woman in her 50s with Graves' hyperthyroidism.

The chain recombines TRBV29-1 with TRBJ1-1; D not certain. CDR1 and CDR2 from the germline V gene are SQVTM and ANQGSEA. CDR3 length: 13 amino acids. The CDR3 loop reads CCGSGRLNTEAFF. In nucleotides, the CDR3 is TGCTGCGGGAGCGGGAGATTGAACACTGAAGCTTTCTTT.

This clonotype has a count of ten or more. V is TRBV20-1 and J is TRBJ2-7; 14 positions agree with TRBD2. CDR3 length equals 15 residues. V lost 6 bases to trimming and J lost 3 bases; unmatched junction nucleotides: 7. Germline V lookup: CDR1 DFQATT, CDR2 SNEGSKA (reference sequence). CDR3: CSALTSGGGGYEQYF. The CDR3 DNA is TGCAGTGCCCTGACTAGCGGGGGGGGAGGCTACGAGCAGTACTTC.

The chain recombines TRBV27 with TRBJ2-3, with D tentatively TRBD1 (5 bases). CDR1 MNHEY and CDR2 SMNVEV come from the germline V gene (reference sequence). The length of the CDR3 is 13 residues. Trimming took off 0 bases at V and 7 bases at J, with 8 bases between the two ends. CDR3 region: CASSLSKGNTQYF. The DNA for the CDR3 is TGTGCCAGCAGTTTATCCAAGGGGAATACGCAGTATTTT.

This clonotype appeared many times. V and J are TRBV6-1 and TRBJ1-4; 7 positions agree with TRBD1. Germline loops: CDR1 MNHNS, CDR2 SASEGT. Unmatched junction bases numbered 12, after V lost 6 bases and J lost 8 bases. The CDR3 loop spans 15 amino acids. The DNA for the CDR3 is TGTGCCAGCAGACAGGGGAAGAGCGGGGTGGAAAAACTGTTTTTT. Translating it yields CASRQGKSGVEKLFF.

Regarding this clonotype: This sequence may be a read error, since a much larger clone differs from it by one base. V gene TRBV6-5 combines with J gene TRBJ1-4; 7 nucleotides line up with TRBD1. CDR3 length: 14 amino acids. Germline V CDR1 and CDR2: MNHEY, SVGAGI. CDR3 protein: CASSSRDRVEELFF. CDR3 bases: TGTGCCAGCAGTTCCCGGGACAGAGTTGAAGAACTGTTTTTT.

The gene calls are TRBV19 and TRBJ2-2; 14 nucleotides line up with TRBD2. CDR1 and CDR2 (germline): LNHDA, SQIVND (reference sequence). V lost 4 bases to trimming and J lost 6 bases; unmatched junction nucleotides: 4. The CDR3 extends over 16 amino acids. CDR3 amino acids: CASSTRLAGGPGELFF. The CDR3 DNA sequence: TGTGCCAGTAGTACGAGACTAGCGGGAGGGCCCGGGGAGCTGTTTTTT.

The chain couples TRBV9 to TRBJ2-3; either TRBD1 or TRBD2 may fit D (6 bases each). The CDR3 consists of 18 residues. The germline CDR1 and CDR2 sequences are SGDLS and YYNGEE. With 2 bases removed from V and 5 bases from J, the gap between germline ends came to 24 bases. The CDR3 DNA reads TGTGCCAGCAGCGTTAAGGGGGGTAAGAGCAATTGGCAAGATACGCAGTATTTT. It is translated as CASSVKGGKSNWQDTQYF.

This clonotype was seen repeatedly, ten times or more. The J gene is TRBJ1-4, the V gene TRBV7-9; D remains unclear. The CDR3 has 13 amino acids. The V end was cut by 0 bases, the J end by 6 bases, with 5 bases between. Germline-derived CDR1 and CDR2 are SEHNR and FQNEAQ (reference sequence). The CDR3 nucleotides read TGTGCCAGCAGCTTAGCGGAGGATGAAAAACTGTTTTTT. Its translation is CASSLAEDEKLFF.

This clonotype was seen only a few times. The chain uses TRBV20-1 and TRBJ2-5; unclear D gene. The CDR3 contains 16 residues. CDR1 and CDR2 from the germline V gene are DFQATT and SNEGSKA (reference sequence). Trimming removed 0 bases from V and 0 bases from J, with 14 bases in between. In nucleotides, the CDR3 is TGCAGTGCTAGAGATGCGCGGAGAGCAGACCAAGAGACCCAGTACTTC. This gives the protein CSARDARRADQETQYF.

This clonotype was detected many times. The chain links TRBV7-2 to TRBJ2-7, with 9 bases aligning to TRBD2. The V segment lost 7 bases and the J segment 7 bases; nucleotides outside the gene matches: 14. Germline CDR1 reads SGHTA; CDR2 reads FQGNSA. CDR3 length: 15 residues. CDR3 residues: CASTSIAGGPREQYF. In DNA, the CDR3 is TGTGCCAGCACCTCTATTGCGGGAGGGCCTCGGGAGCAGTACTTC.

This clonotype was detected a few times. The chain uses TRBV7-9 and TRBJ2-4, with TRBD1 as a possible D gene (6 bases). Germline V gene data show CDR1 as SEHNR and CDR2 as FQNEAQ (reference sequence). Trimming took 3 bases from V and 6 from J, leaving 9 bases between them. The CDR3 has 13 amino acids. The chain's CDR3 is CASSLDRVNIQYF. Written as DNA, the CDR3 is TGTGCCAGCAGCTTGGACAGAGTAAACATTCAGTACTTC. Full variable domain (rest looked up from reference TRBV7-9 and TRBJ2-4): DTGVSQNPRHKITKRGQNVTFRCDPISEHNRLYWYRQTLGQGPEFLTYFQNEAQLEKSRLLSDRFSAERPKGSFSTLEIQRTEQGDSAMYLCASSLDRVNIQYFGAGTRLSVL.

In this sample, this clonotype turned up many times. This chain connects TRBV6-1 to TRBJ2-7; TRBD2 matches 8 bases. The CDR3 runs to 17 residues. Trimming at V came to 5 bases and at J to 2 bases, leaving 14 bases not matched to a gene. CDR1 and CDR2 from the germline V gene are MNHNS and SASEGT. DNA of the CDR3: TGTGCCAGCAGTTTTTCGGTGGGTAGCGGGGCCGCCTACGAGCAGTACTTC. Its translation: CASSFSVGSGAAYEQYF.

Notes on this clonotype: Being one base from a much bigger clone, this may be a read error. The genes are TRBV10-3 and TRBJ2-2; 10 nucleotides align to TRBD1. After removal of 10 bases from V and 3 bases from J, the junction contained 8 bases not matched to a gene. Looked up from germline, CDR1 is ENHRY and CDR2 is SYGVKD. The CDR3 runs 15 residues. CDR3 loop: CATEGGQGYTGELFF. The CDR3 region has the DNA TGTGCCACCGAGGGGGGACAGGGGTACACCGGGGAGCTGTTTTTT.

This clonotype showed up just once. The CDR3 DNA follows: TGTGCCAGCAGTTACTCTATCGGCACTGAAGCTTTCTTT. Translating it yields CASSYSIGTEAFF. V is TRBV6-6 and J is TRBJ1-1, with unresolved D. Germline V gene sequence: CDR1 MNHNY, CDR2 SVGAGI (reference sequence). The germline V and J ends were trimmed by 0 bases and 4 bases, with 6 bases remaining between them. The CDR3 covers 13 residues.

This clonotype was observed at least ten times. The CDR3: CASSPSDYEQYF. In nucleotides, the CDR3 is TGTGCCAGCTCACCAAGCGACTACGAGCAGTACTTC. V and J are TRBV18 and TRBJ2-7; no clear D gene. The V gene lost 2 bases and the J gene lost 3 bases, with 5 bases spanning the gap. There are 12 residues in the CDR3. Germline values: CDR1 KGHSH, CDR2 LQKENI.

The chain joins TRBV9 to TRBJ1-4, with D tentatively TRBD1 (6 bases). V was cut by 0 bases and J by 6 bases, with 12 bases left in between. This CDR3 has 15 residues. The germline CDR1 and CDR2 sequences are SGDLS and YYNGEE. The CDR3 region is CASSVDGGLDEKLFF. CDR3 coding DNA: TGTGCCAGCAGCGTAGATGGGGGCCTTGATGAAAAACTGTTTTTT.

The J gene is TRBJ2-2, the V gene TRBV12-3 or TRBV12-4; D remains ambiguous. The CDR3 covers 13 residues. The V end lost 3 bases, the J end lost 4 bases, and 6 bases lay between the germline ends. The CDR3 DNA sequence: TGTGCCAGCAGTTTTAGTTTCACCGGGGAGCTGTTTTTT. It encodes CASSFSFTGELFF.

This clonotype was counted many times. The chain employs TRBV12-3 or TRBV12-4 and TRBJ2-7; 8 bases fit TRBD2. This CDR3 region has 16 residues. V lost 5 bases and J lost 5; bases outside the gene matches: 14. CDR3 DNA: TGTGCCAGCAGTACGACCGGGACTAGGGATGGAAACGAGCAGTACTTC. Its translation: CASSTTGTRDGNEQYF.

This clonotype was picked up many times. The V gene is TRBV20-1, the J gene TRBJ2-4; D might be TRBD1 or TRBD2, each matching 5 bases. V dropped 3 bases and J dropped 0 bases, with 6 bases sitting between them. Germline V gene lookup returns CDR1 DFQATT and CDR2 SNEGSKA (reference sequence). This CDR3 has 13 residues. The CDR3 DNA sequence: TGCAGTGCTAGGGGGACAGCCAAAAACATTCAGTACTTC. It is translated as CSARGTAKNIQYF.

This clonotype was seen ten or more times. The chain joins TRBV20-1 to TRBJ2-5; 9 positions match TRBD2. Germline-derived CDR1 and CDR2 are DFQATT and SNEGSKA (reference sequence). V shed 5 bases, J shed 1 base, and the junction held 2 bases outside the gene matches. The CDR3 loop spans 13 amino acids. For the CDR3, the DNA is TGCAGTGCTCAGACTAGCGGCCAAGAGACCCAGTACTTC. Encoded protein: CSAQTSGQETQYF.

This clonotype came up many times. The chain is built from TRBV14 and TRBJ2-7; D possibly corresponds to TRBD1 (6 bases). The CDR3 spans 15 residues. V shed 3 bases and J shed 3 bases, with 15 bases lying between them. CDR1 and CDR2 from the germline V gene are SGHDN and FVKESK. CDR3 bases: TGTGCCAGCAGCCAGGCCGACAGGTCCGTCTACGAGCAGTACTTC. It specifies CASSQADRSVYEQYF.

The table lists this clonotype with a few counts. The J gene is TRBJ2-7, the V gene TRBV10-2, with 9 bases fitting TRBD2. Germline CDR1 reads WSHSY; CDR2 reads SAAADI. The CDR3 consists of 15 residues. Trimming cost V 4 bases and J 5 bases; bases outside gene matches: 9. The CDR3 protein is CASSGSSGMVNEQYF. The CDR3 DNA follows: TGCGCCAGCAGTGGTTCTAGCGGGATGGTCAACGAGCAGTACTTC.

This clonotype was seen only a few times. This chain connects TRBV6-5 to TRBJ2-2; D gene uncertain. This CDR3 contains 14 residues. The V gene lost 2 bases and the J gene lost 6 bases, with 10 bases spanning the gap. Per germline, CDR1 MNHEY and CDR2 SVGAGI. The CDR3 region is CASSYDRRAGELFF. DNA of the CDR3: TGTGCCAGCAGTTACGACCGACGGGCCGGGGAGCTGTTTTTT.